A single sample gave rise to the 25 T cell receptor beta chains below, sequenced in a study of blood T cell repertoires in COVID-19. Clones were sequenced by immunoSEQ multiplex PCR, and TCRdb holds only the in-frame ones, with some missing. Here the sample spans 250,000 to 350,000 clones, approximately 83% being singletons. Sequencing was carried out using PBMCs or T cells enriched from blood (not recorded which). The receptors were sampled from a woman aged 30 to 39 who had recovered from COVID-19.

The chain links TRBV9 to TRBJ2-1; 12 nucleotides match TRBD2. J lost 5 bases, V lost 0 bases, and 3 bases had no gene match. The length of the CDR3 is 16 residues. Germline CDR1 reads SGDLS; CDR2 reads YYNGEE. The CDR3 protein is CASSVAGLAGNNEQFF. The CDR3 DNA sequence: TGTGCCAGCAGCGTAGCTGGACTAGCGGGAAACAATGAGCAGTTCTTC.

Here the CDR3 reads CASSPIETVNTEAFF. Written as DNA, the CDR3 is TGTGCCAGCTCACCCATAGAGACAGTGAACACTGAAGCTTTCTTT. This chain connects TRBV18 to TRBJ1-1; possibly TRBD1 for D (5 bases). The CDR3 has 15 residues. Germline values: CDR1 KGHSH, CDR2 LQKENI. Trimming removed 3 bases from V and 0 bases from J, with 11 bases in between.

This clone was observed a few times. The chain is built from TRBV6-5 and TRBJ1-4, with D possibly TRBD1 on 5 matching bases. This CDR3 is built from 16 residues. Germline V gene lookup returns CDR1 MNHEY and CDR2 SVGAGI. V was shortened by 0 bases and J by 12 bases, with 20 bases between the two germline ends. CDR3 loop: CASSYSSATAFDELFF. CDR3 coding DNA: TGTGCCAGCAGTTACTCGAGCGCGACAGCCTTTGATGAACTGTTTTTT.

The V and J genes are TRBV6-1 and TRBJ1-3; D possibly corresponds to TRBD1 (5 bases). The germline V and J ends were trimmed by 1 base and 2 bases, with 12 bases remaining between them. Germline CDR1 reads MNHNS; CDR2 reads SASEGT. The CDR3 is 16 residues long. CDR3 nucleotide sequence: TGTGCCAGCAGTGAAGTATCGTCAGGGCCTGGAAACACCATATATTTT. Protein product: CASSEVSSGPGNTIYF.

This sequence joins TRBV7-6 and TRBJ1-1, with 7 positions matching TRBD1. Germline V lookup: CDR1 SGHVS, CDR2 FNYEAQ. The CDR3 covers 16 residues. V lost 0 bases to trimming and J lost 0 bases; unmatched junction nucleotides: 4. The CDR3 nucleotides read TGTGCCAGCAGCTTAGCACAGGGGACCTTGAACACTGAAGCTTTCTTT. Translating gives CASSLAQGTLNTEAFF.

The V gene is TRBV7-9, the J gene TRBJ2-1; maybe TRBD2 (5 bases). This CDR3 comprises 15 residues. V lost 8 bases and J 6 bases, leaving 20 bases between the germline ends. Per the germline V gene, CDR1 is SEHNR and CDR2 is FQNEAQ (reference sequence). CDR3 nucleotides: TGTGCCAGCGGCAAACTAGAGTTGTCGAGCAATGAGCAGTTCTTC. Translation: CASGKLELSSNEQFF. Complete variable domain (other parts from reference TRBV7-9 and TRBJ2-1): DTGVSQNPRHKITKRGQNVTFRCDPISEHNRLYWYRQTLGQGPEFLTYFQNEAQLEKSRLLSDRFSAERPKGSFSTLEIQRTEQGDSAMYLCASGKLELSSNEQFFGPGTRLTVL.

The rearrangement joins TRBV10-3 to TRBJ2-1; possible D gene TRBD2, 6 bases. Germline V gene lookup returns CDR1 ENHRY and CDR2 SYGVKD. The CDR3 is 15 amino acids. Trimming took 2 bases from V and 4 from J, leaving 12 bases between them. The CDR3 nucleotides read TGTGCCATCAGTGAGCTCGCGACTAGGTACAATGAGCAGTTCTTC. It encodes CAISELATRYNEQFF.

J is TRBJ2-1 and V is TRBV7-6, with unresolved D. The CDR3 length is 13 residues. Looked up from germline, CDR1 is SGHVS and CDR2 is FNYEAQ. The V end lost 6 bases, the J end lost 0 bases, and 6 bases lay between the germline ends. CDR3 loop: CASSLSSYNEQFF. The CDR3, as DNA: TGTGCCAGCAGTCTGAGCTCCTACAATGAGCAGTTCTTC.

This clone has just one count. V usage is TRBV28 and J usage is TRBJ1-2, with D possibly matching TRBD1 (5 bases). Trimming removed 1 base at V and 6 bases at J, with 12 bases between. This CDR3 has 14 amino acids. Germline-derived CDR1 and CDR2 are MDHEN and SYDVKM. Here the CDR3 reads CASSLYGDRNGYTF. The CDR3 nucleotides read TGTGCCAGCAGTTTATATGGTGACAGAAATGGCTACACCTTC.

The chain has TRBV4-2 and TRBJ2-3; TRBD1 matches at 8 bases. J gave up 1 base and V 0 bases, and 3 bases lay outside the gene matches. Germline assignment: CDR1 LGHNA and CDR2 YNFKEQ. The CDR3 covers 16 residues. DNA of the CDR3: TGTGCCAGCAGCCAAGAGACGACAGGGGGCACAGATACGCAGTATTTT. Translation gives CASSQETTGGTDTQYF.

This clone was found many times. This chain connects TRBV29-1 to TRBJ2-6; D is unresolved. With 6 bases removed from V and 2 bases from J, the gap between germline ends came to 5 bases. Germline V gene sequence: CDR1 SQVTM, CDR2 ANQGSEA. The CDR3 covers 12 residues. The CDR3 DNA reads TGCAGCGTCCAAACTGGGGCCAACGTCCTGACTTTC. This translates into CSVQTGANVLTF. Based on the CDR3 plus reference TRBV29-1 and TRBJ2-6, the full variable domain is SAVISQKPSRDICQRGTSLTIQCQVDSQVTMMFWYRQQPGQSLTLIATANQGSEATYESGFVIDKFPISRPNLTFSTLTVSNMSPEDSSIYLCSVQTGANVLTFGAGSRLTVL.

The V call is TRBV19, the J call TRBJ1-2; D unresolved. The germline V and J ends were trimmed by 8 bases and 6 bases, with 28 bases remaining between them. This CDR3 region has 17 residues. Germline V lookup: CDR1 LNHDA, CDR2 SQIVND (reference sequence). This CDR3 reads CASYGEDFQMGRHGYTF. The CDR3 DNA follows: TGTGCCAGTTATGGGGAGGACTTTCAAATGGGTCGTCATGGCTACACCTTC.

The chain couples TRBV10-2 to TRBJ2-3; TRBD1 matches at 7 bases. Losses at the gene ends were 6 bases for V and 4 bases for J; bases not matched to a gene: 13. The V gene's germline CDR1 is WSHSY and CDR2 SAAADI. This CDR3 comprises 16 residues. CDR3 sequence: CASSLQGQFRPDTQYF. As DNA, the CDR3 is TGCGCCAGCAGCCTCCAGGGACAGTTTAGGCCAGATACGCAGTATTTT.

This chain links TRBV5-4 with TRBJ1-4; maybe TRBD1 (5 bases). Germline V lookup: CDR1 SGHNT, CDR2 YYREEE (reference sequence). This CDR3 region has 16 residues. Trimming cost V 4 bases and J 5 bases, with 18 bases left between them. CDR3: CASSAGQGTSNEKLFF. The CDR3 DNA follows: TGTGCCAGCAGCGCCGGGCAGGGAACTTCCAATGAAAAACTGTTTTTT.

V is TRBV27 and J is TRBJ1-6; perhaps TRBD1 as D (6 bases). The length of the CDR3 is 14 residues. Germline-derived CDR1 and CDR2 are MNHEY and SMNVEV (reference sequence). V lost 2 bases and J lost 9, with 11 bases in between. In DNA, the CDR3 is TGTGCCAGCAGTTTAAGGGGGGGTAGTTCACCCCTCCACTTT. Translating it yields CASSLRGGSSPLHF.

The V and J genes are TRBV9 and TRBJ1-3; no clear D. The V gene lost 0 bases and the J gene lost 0 bases, with 13 bases spanning the gap. Germline values: CDR1 SGDLS, CDR2 YYNGEE. The length of the CDR3 is 17 residues. The CDR3 nucleotides read TGTGCCAGCAGCGTAGATAATCGCGCGTACTCTGGAAACACCATATATTTT. Translated: CASSVDNRAYSGNTIYF.

Comments on this clone: The limits of the CDR3 on the DNA are not certain, so only TCRdb's listed CDR3 is given. The J gene is TRBJ2-1, the V gene TRBV4-1; the D call of TRBD2 is as the table states it, not checked on the DNA. With termini counted, the CDR3 has 21 amino acids. The V gene's germline CDR1 is MGHRA and CDR2 YSYEKL. The CDR3 loop reads CASSHFGKRDPPVSSYNEQFF.

By share, this clone counts as medium-sized. The gene calls are TRBV28 and TRBJ2-2; 8 nucleotides align to TRBD2. There are 17 residues in the CDR3. With V trimmed by 3 bases and J by 7 bases, 13 bases remained unmatched. Germline-derived CDR1 and CDR2 are MDHEN and SYDVKM. CDR3 amino acids: CASSFRAGVQGIGELFF. For the CDR3, the DNA is TGTGCCAGCAGTTTCAGAGCGGGAGTCCAAGGTATCGGGGAGCTGTTTTTT.

The chain recombines TRBV3-1 (or the pseudogene TRBV3-2) with TRBJ2-1; TRBD2 matches 8 bases. V lost 6 bases to trimming and J lost 2 bases; unmatched junction nucleotides: 6. Germline V gene sequence: CDR1 LGHDT, CDR2 YNNKEL (reference sequence). CDR3 length equals 15 residues. CDR3 sequence reads: CASSYTSGAYNEQFF. The DNA of the CDR3 is TGTGCCAGCAGTTATACTAGCGGAGCCTACAATGAGCAGTTCTTC.

The chain combines TRBV12-3 or TRBV12-4 with TRBJ1-5; D is unresolved. CDR3 length equals 13 residues. V shed 4 bases and J shed 4 bases, with 8 bases lying between them. The CDR3, as DNA: TGTGCCAGCAGTTCCCGTCTGAATCAGCCCCAGCATTTT. Its translation is CASSSRLNQPQHF.

V is TRBV11-2 and J is TRBJ1-5; maybe TRBD1 (5 bases). The CDR3 totals 15 residues. Germline-derived CDR1 and CDR2 are SGHAT and FQNNGV. Between the trimmed V and J ends, which lost 6 bases and 4 bases, there was a span of 16 bases. CDR3 bases: TGTGCCAGCAGTTTCGGCCGGGGGTTGAATCAGCCCCAGCATTTT. Protein product: CASSFGRGLNQPQHF.

The chain has TRBV7-8 and TRBJ1-5; the D is unclear. The CDR3 has 21 residues. Germline CDR1 is SGHVS and CDR2 is FQNEAQ. The V and J ends lost 0 bases and 8 bases respectively, with 32 bases between them. The CDR3 nucleotides read TGTGCCAGCAGCTTAGCGCCTATAAGCGGCCATAGGGCTGATGGTGGGAAGCCCCAGCATTTT. Amino acid sequence: CASSLAPISGHRADGGKPQHF.

The V call is TRBV20-1, the J call TRBJ1-2; tentatively, D is TRBD1 (5 bases). V shed 6 bases and J shed 6 bases, with 11 bases lying between them. Per the germline V gene, CDR1 is DFQATT and CDR2 is SNEGSKA (reference sequence). The CDR3 is 11 residues long. The CDR3 sequence is CSAQTEDGYTF. DNA for the CDR3: TGCAGTGCGCAGACAGAGGATGGCTACACCTTC.

This chain uses TRBV29-1 with TRBJ1-2; possible D gene TRBD1, 5 bases. Germline V lookup: CDR1 SQVTM, CDR2 ANQGSEA. The ends were cut back, 3 bases at V and 5 bases at J, with 10 bases in the middle. This CDR3 comprises 12 residues. The CDR3 loop reads CSVDRGIYGYTF. Written as DNA, the CDR3 is TGCAGCGTTGATCGGGGGATTTATGGCTACACCTTC.

The chain uses TRBV6-5 and TRBJ1-6; possibly TRBD1 for D (5 bases). Trimming removed 6 bases at V and 9 bases at J, with 9 bases between. The CDR3 covers 12 residues. CDR1 and CDR2 from the germline V gene are MNHEY and SVGAGI. The CDR3 sequence: CASRYQGSPLHF. In nucleotides, the CDR3 is TGTGCCAGCAGATATCAGGGTTCACCCCTCCACTTT.